Below, 28 T cell receptor beta chains from the same sample are listed, as sequenced in a study of blood T cells in healthy people across ages. Primed by a sample-barcoded 5' primer and a J-beta primer mix, a second PCR proceeded for about 6 to 11 cycles. Each CDR3 protein is one row after TCRdb ran MiXCR on the 5' RACE reads. The sample lists 1.5 million to 2 million distinct CDR3 sequences; roughly 30% were seen once. What was sequenced was blood. All receptors come from a woman under 40 in good health.

This clonotype was seen only a few times. V is TRBV20-1 and J is TRBJ1-1, with 9 bases that match TRBD1. The germline gives CDR1 DFQATT, CDR2 SNEGSKA (reference sequence). With 2 bases clipped from V and 7 bases from J, the junction kept 5 bases outside the gene matches. The CDR3 has 13 amino acids. Here the CDR3 DNA reads TGCAGTGCTAGACCGTGGGGACAGGGTGAAGCTTTCTTT. Translating it yields CSARPWGQGEAFF.

The table lists this clonotype with a few counts. This chain uses TRBV6-6 with TRBJ2-5; TRBD2 agrees at 11 bases. CDR1 MNHNY and CDR2 SVGAGI come from the germline V gene (reference sequence). The CDR3 runs to 15 residues. V lost 7 bases, J lost 4 bases, and 8 bases stayed unmatched. The CDR3 loop is CASTQLAGARETQYF. In DNA, the CDR3 is TGTGCCAGCACCCAACTAGCGGGAGCTCGAGAGACCCAGTACTTC.

V and J are TRBV28 and TRBJ2-1; the D gene is possibly TRBD2 (5 bases). The germline V and J ends were trimmed by 6 bases and 5 bases, with 17 bases remaining between them. CDR1 is MDHEN and CDR2 is SYDVKM in the germline V gene. The CDR3 has 15 amino acids. CDR3: CASRLSVDSNNEQFF. CDR3 bases: TGTGCCAGCAGGCTATCGGTGGACTCGAACAATGAGCAGTTCTTC.

In this sample, this clonotype turned up many times. The J gene is TRBJ2-7, the V gene TRBV15, with D unclear. Germline assignment: CDR1 LNHNV and CDR2 YYDKDF (reference sequence). This CDR3 contains 16 residues. V was shortened by 3 bases and J by 4 bases, with 19 bases between the two germline ends. DNA for the CDR3: TGTGCCACCAGCAGCCGCCTCCCTAATAGGAAGTACGAGCAGTACTTC. This encodes CATSSRLPNRKYEQYF.

This clonotype was counted ten times or more. In DNA form, the CDR3 reads TGTGCCAGCAGGGGACGGAGTGTCACCTACGAGCAGTACTTC. As protein: CASRGRSVTYEQYF. J is TRBJ2-7 and V is TRBV6-6, with D perhaps assigned TRBD1 or TRBD2 (5 bases each). The CDR3 length is 14 residues. Trimming took off 6 bases at V and 2 bases at J, with 14 bases between the two ends. The V gene's germline CDR1 is MNHNY and CDR2 SVGAGI (reference sequence).

This chain links TRBV4-1 with TRBJ1-5; no clear D gene. Trimming took off 0 bases at V and 6 bases at J, with 9 bases between the two ends. The CDR3 runs to 14 residues. Germline-derived CDR1 and CDR2 are MGHRA and YSYEKL. The CDR3 loop is CASSQEIGGQPQHF. In DNA form, the CDR3 reads TGCGCCAGCAGCCAAGAAATAGGCGGTCAGCCCCAGCATTTT.

The sample holds a few counts of this clonotype. The chain joins TRBV20-1 to TRBJ1-5; 9 bases fit TRBD1. The CDR3 has 15 residues. Losses at the gene ends were 3 bases for V and 5 bases for J; bases not matched to a gene: 8. Per the germline V gene, CDR1 is DFQATT and CDR2 is SNEGSKA (reference sequence). The CDR3 sequence: CSARKTGGADQPQHF. DNA for the CDR3: TGCAGTGCTAGGAAAACAGGGGGCGCGGATCAGCCCCAGCATTTT.

The chain uses TRBV12-3 or TRBV12-4 and TRBJ1-2; 8 nucleotides match TRBD1. The V segment lost 7 bases and the J segment 6 bases; nucleotides outside the gene matches: 10. CDR3 size: 14 residues. The CDR3 protein is CASIARIRGHGYTF. CDR3 DNA sequence: TGTGCCAGCATCGCCCGAATCAGGGGGCATGGCTACACCTTC.

On this clonotype: This may stem from a read error, because a much larger clone lies one nucleotide away. The chain joins TRBV29-1 to TRBJ2-7; 7 bases match TRBD1. The germline CDR1 and CDR2 sequences are SQVTM and ANQGSEA. This CDR3 has 13 residues. V was pared by 7 bases and J by 7 bases, with 13 bases of the junction left unmatched. CDR3 region: CSDTHRGRGEQYF. In DNA, the CDR3 is TGCAGCGATACCCACAGGGGCAGGGGGGAGCAGTACTTC.

This clonotype was detected only a few times. The gene calls are TRBV15 and TRBJ2-1; D remains unclear. CDR1 and CDR2 from the germline V gene are LNHNV and YYDKDF (reference sequence). This CDR3 spans 12 amino acids. With 1 base removed from V and 9 bases from J, the gap between germline ends came to 7 bases. The CDR3 DNA reads as TGTGCCACCAGCAGAGGAAGCGCTGAGCAGTTCTTC. Residues: CATSRGSAEQFF.

The V call is TRBV6-5, the J call TRBJ2-5; weak D call: TRBD1 (7 bases). This CDR3 region has 15 residues. Germline V gene sequence: CDR1 MNHEY, CDR2 SVGAGI. Trimming shortened V by 6 bases and J by 5 bases, and 19 bases separated the two germline ends. CDR3 in amino acids: CASRSQGGLMETQYF. The CDR3 nucleotides read TGTGCCAGCAGAAGTCAGGGGGGCCTCATGGAGACCCAGTACTTC.

This chain joins TRBV5-1 and TRBJ1-2, with a weak D call TRBD1 (5 bases). The CDR3 loop spans 13 amino acids. Germline V CDR1 and CDR2: SGHRS, YFSETQ. Deletions cut 4 bases from V and 5 bases from J, with 12 bases between. CDR3 nucleotides: TGCGCCAGCAGCATCTCCGGGGGATATGGCTACACCTTC. Protein: CASSISGGYGYTF.

V is TRBV30 and J is TRBJ1-2, with 10 bases identical to TRBD1. Germline CDR1 and CDR2: GTSNPN and SVGIG (reference sequence). CDR3 length: 15 amino acids. The V gene end was trimmed by 8 bases and the J gene end by 2 bases; junction bases not matched to a gene: 11. The CDR3 loop reads CAGEVWGQGNYGYTF. DNA for the CDR3: TGTGCCGGAGAGGTTTGGGGACAGGGGAACTATGGCTACACCTTC.

This clonotype was observed at least ten times. The gene calls are TRBV20-1 and TRBJ2-7; D possibly corresponds to TRBD2 (6 bases). The CDR3 runs to 17 residues. Germline CDR1 and CDR2: DFQATT and SNEGSKA (reference sequence). V was clipped by 1 base and J by 0 bases, with 19 bases between them. The CDR3 coding sequence is TGCAGTGCTAGAGCGGGTAGCGGAAATGAACACTCCTACGAGCAGTACTTC. It is translated as CSARAGSGNEHSYEQYF.

A few counts support this clonotype. A much larger clone sits a single nucleotide away, making a read error possible. The rearrangement uses TRBV12-3 or TRBV12-4 and TRBJ2-5; a weak D match, TRBD1 (6 bases). The DNA matches TRBJ2-7 better at its end, which makes the J call doubtful. This CDR3 has 14 residues. DNA for the CDR3: TGTGCCAGCAGTTGGGCACAGGGCAGAGGCGAGCAGTACTTC. It yields the protein CASSWAQGRGEQYF.

In its sample, this clonotype was seen many times. This chain uses TRBV10-3 with TRBJ2-3; 10 bases match TRBD2. The CDR3 runs 17 residues. The germline V gene encodes CDR1 ENHRY and CDR2 SYGVKD. V was clipped by 2 bases and J by 2 bases; unmatched bases: 7. CDR3 sequence: CAISEPTSGPVTDTQYF. The DNA of the CDR3 is TGTGCCATCAGTGAGCCGACTAGCGGGCCCGTCACAGATACGCAGTATTTT.

V gene TRBV24-1 combines with J gene TRBJ1-1; maybe TRBD1 (5 bases). The CDR3 has 13 amino acids. The V end was cut by 4 bases, the J end by 8 bases, with 13 bases between. In germline, CDR1 is KGHDR, CDR2 SFDVKD. DNA for the CDR3: TGTGCCACCAGTGACCCTTGGGGCAGCGAAGCTTTCTTT. This encodes CATSDPWGSEAFF.

The sample holds a few counts of this clonotype. CDR3 loop: CASSQGQGPGQPQHF. The CDR3, as DNA: TGTGCCAGCAGTCAAGGACAGGGCCCCGGTCAGCCCCAGCATTTT. The J gene is TRBJ1-5, the V gene TRBV6-6, with 8 positions matching TRBD1. Germline CDR1 reads MNHNY; CDR2 reads SVGAGI (reference sequence). Trimming took 5 bases from V and 6 from J; bases not matched to a gene: 9. There are 15 residues in the CDR3.

This chain uses TRBV24-1 with TRBJ1-2, with 8 bases that match TRBD1. This CDR3 region has 13 residues. Germline CDR1 and CDR2: KGHDR and SFDVKD. With 12 bases clipped from V and 5 bases from J, the junction kept 10 bases outside the gene matches. In DNA form, the CDR3 reads TGTGCCCCACGAAGACAGGGGTTTTATGGCTACACCTTC. Amino acid sequence: CAPRRQGFYGYTF.

This clonotype has more than one count but fewer than ten. V gene TRBV6-5 combines with J gene TRBJ1-2; D call uncertain. Trimming took 4 bases from V and 0 from J, leaving 9 bases between them. CDR3 size: 14 residues. CDR1 is MNHEY and CDR2 is SVGAGI in the germline V gene. The CDR3 region has the DNA TGTGCCAGCAGTTCCGACGGACCTAACTATGGCTACACCTTC. This sequence encodes CASSSDGPNYGYTF.

There are a few counts of this clonotype. The chain recombines TRBV5-6 with TRBJ2-1; weak D call: TRBD2 (6 bases). Per germline, CDR1 SGHDT and CDR2 YYEEEE. This CDR3 spans 14 amino acids. The V end lost 1 base, the J end lost 8 bases, and 13 bases lay between the germline ends. CDR3 residues: CASSLRVREDEQFF. CDR3 nucleotide sequence: TGTGCCAGCAGCTTGCGTGTCAGGGAGGATGAGCAGTTCTTC.

The chain recombines TRBV5-6 with TRBJ2-3; 8 bases agree with TRBD2. CDR3 length: 16 residues. Germline CDR1 is SGHDT and CDR2 is YYEEEE. V was pared by 3 bases and J by 2 bases, with 8 bases of the junction left unmatched. The CDR3 bases are TGTGCCAGCAGCTACTCGGGGGGGAGTCACACAGATACGCAGTATTTT. Translated: CASSYSGGSHTDTQYF.

The rearrangement joins TRBV6-6 to TRBJ1-5; 10 nucleotides agree with TRBD1. CDR1 is MNHNY, CDR2 SVGAGI, per germline (reference sequence). This CDR3 is 16 amino acids long. Trimming at V came to 5 bases and at J to 5 bases, leaving 9 bases not matched to a gene. This chain's CDR3 is CASSDGDRGIDQPQHF. The CDR3 coding sequence is TGTGCCAGCAGTGATGGGGACAGGGGAATTGATCAGCCCCAGCATTTT.

The V and J genes are TRBV6-6 and TRBJ1-2; D gene unclear. The length of the CDR3 is 16 residues. Trimming stripped 1 base from V and 2 bases from J, with 14 bases between. Germline CDR1 MNHNY, CDR2 SVGAGI (reference sequence). Written as DNA, the CDR3 is TGTGCCAGCAGTTACTTACCCGGGTCTGAGAACTATGGCTACACCTTC. It specifies CASSYLPGSENYGYTF.

For the CDR3, the DNA is TGTGCCAGCAGCAAAGAAGAATGGGACAGGGGTTCGAATGAGCAGTTCTTC. This codes for CASSKEEWDRGSNEQFF. The chain joins TRBV21-1 to TRBJ2-1; TRBD1, as called in the table, went unchecked against the DNA. TRBV21-1 is shown as a pseudogene. The CDR3 has 17 amino acids.

This clonotype was seen many times. The genes are TRBV6-1 and TRBJ2-3; tentatively, D is TRBD1 or TRBD2 (5 bases each). Trimming left V 6 bases short and J 0 bases short, with 10 bases between. The CDR3 contains 14 residues. Germline V gene data show CDR1 as MNHNS and CDR2 as SASEGT. The CDR3 spells CASSEGISTDTQYF. The CDR3 DNA reads TGTGCCAGCAGCGAGGGGATTAGCACAGATACGCAGTATTTT.

J is TRBJ2-1 and V is TRBV12-3 or TRBV12-4, with 8 bases aligning to TRBD1. The CDR3 spans 17 residues. V lost 5 bases to trimming and J lost 8 bases; unmatched junction nucleotides: 17. CDR3 coding DNA: TGTGCCAGCAGTCGAACTAGGAGCCTCAACAGGGGGGATGAGCAGTTCTTC. Its translation: CASSRTRSLNRGDEQFF.

This clonotype was detected only a few times. The rearrangement joins TRBV2 to TRBJ1-2; 7 bases match TRBD1. This CDR3 is 14 amino acids long. Germline V lookup: CDR1 SNHLY, CDR2 FYNNEI. The V gene end was trimmed by 5 bases and the J gene end by 5 bases; junction bases not matched to a gene: 8. The CDR3 DNA reads TGTGCCAGCAGTCCACAGGGGTTAGGTTATGGCTACACCTTC. Its protein product is CASSPQGLGYGYTF.